The 21 T cell receptor beta chains in this list originate from one sample, sequenced in a study of shared clonotypes between healthy human individuals. The protocol was immunoSEQ multiplex PCR, while the TCRdb copy is restricted to in-frame clones and leaves out a portion. The sample yields some 490,000 clones, 65% to 85% seen once. Sequencing was performed on PBMCs. Receptors were obtained from a woman between 40 and 55 years old in good health. Some clones in this sample may be carry-over from other donors' samples.

The J gene is TRBJ2-7, the V gene TRBV6-5; possible D gene TRBD2, 7 bases. CDR3 size: 16 residues. The V gene lost 0 bases and the J gene lost 0 bases, with 12 bases spanning the gap. Germline V CDR1 and CDR2: MNHEY, SVGAGI. The CDR3 protein is CASSYSGRGASYEQYF. The CDR3 DNA reads as TGTGCCAGCAGTTACTCGGGGAGGGGGGCCTCCTACGAGCAGTACTTC.

The chain is built from TRBV5-1 and TRBJ1-1, with 9 bases lining up with TRBD1. The CDR3 runs 15 residues. Per the germline V gene, CDR1 is SGHRS and CDR2 is YFSETQ. V shed 4 bases, J shed 4 bases, and the junction held 8 bases outside the gene matches. In nucleotides, the CDR3 is TGCGCCAGCAGCGCGGCGGGACAGGGATTCACTGAAGCTTTCTTT. This encodes CASSAAGQGFTEAFF.

V and J are TRBV7-6 and TRBJ2-3; D ambiguous. V lost 3 bases, J lost 0 bases, and 10 bases lay in between. This CDR3 contains 15 residues. Germline CDR1 and CDR2: SGHVS and FNYEAQ. CDR3 region: CASSLDGASTDTQYF. In DNA, the CDR3 is TGTGCCAGCAGCTTGGACGGAGCTAGCACAGATACGCAGTATTTT.

The chain has TRBV6-1 and TRBJ1-2; 7 positions agree with TRBD1. Trimming cost V 3 bases and J 2 bases; bases outside gene matches: 6. Germline CDR1 and CDR2: MNHNS and SASEGT. The CDR3 runs 15 residues. The CDR3 nucleotides are TGTGCCAGCAGTGATGCCGGGACAGCAAACTATGGCTACACCTTC. Protein sequence: CASSDAGTANYGYTF.

This rearrangement joins TRBV2 to TRBJ1-1; no clear D. V was pared by 0 bases and J by 0 bases, with 8 bases between. CDR1 SNHLY and CDR2 FYNNEI come from the germline V gene. This CDR3 has 15 amino acids. CDR3 sequence reads: CASSEAERMNTEAFF. CDR3 coding DNA: TGTGCCAGCAGTGAAGCGGAGAGGATGAACACTGAAGCTTTCTTT.

This chain joins TRBV2 and TRBJ1-3; D unresolved. V lost 5 bases, J lost 0 bases, and 8 bases lay in between. The CDR3 is made up of 14 amino acids. CDR1 and CDR2 (germline): SNHLY, FYNNEI. CDR3 DNA: TGTGCCAGCAGTATTCGGGACTCTGGAAACACCATATATTTT. It encodes CASSIRDSGNTIYF. The variable domain in full, completed from reference TRBV2 and TRBJ1-3, reads EPEVTQTPSHQVTQMGQEVILRCVPISNHLYFYWYRQILGQKVEFLVSFYNNEISEKSEIFDDQFSVERPDGSNFTLKIRSTKLEDSAMYFCASSIRDSGNTIYFGEGSWLTVV.

The V call is TRBV29-1, the J call TRBJ1-2; a weak D match, TRBD1 (6 bases). Germline assignment: CDR1 SQVTM and CDR2 ANQGSEA. The CDR3 runs 14 residues. The V end lost 2 bases, the J end lost 7 bases, and 17 bases lay between the germline ends. DNA for the CDR3: TGCAGCGTTGAATCAGGACAGCGGGTGGGTGGCTACACCTTC. Protein sequence: CSVESGQRVGGYTF.

This sequence joins TRBV5-4 and TRBJ1-3; 8 bases fit TRBD1. The ends lost 6 bases at V and 4 bases at J; junction bases unmatched: 3. Germline CDR1 reads SGHNT; CDR2 reads YYREEE (reference sequence). The CDR3 extends over 13 amino acids. The CDR3 coding sequence is TGTGCCAGCAAGAGACAGGGGGGAAACACCATATATTTT. Amino acid sequence: CASKRQGGNTIYF.

The V and J genes are TRBV5-6 and TRBJ1-2; D ambiguous. In germline, CDR1 is SGHDT, CDR2 YYEEEE. Between the trimmed V and J ends, which lost 0 bases and 5 bases, there was a span of 17 bases. The CDR3 runs to 16 residues. The CDR3 reads CASSLATTLGIYGYTF. In DNA, the CDR3 is TGTGCCAGCAGCTTGGCGACTACTCTTGGGATTTATGGCTACACCTTC.

This clone showed up just once. V and J are TRBV5-4 and TRBJ1-2; tentatively, D is TRBD1 (6 bases). Deletions cut 1 base from V and 7 bases from J, with 17 bases between. CDR1 SGHNT and CDR2 YYREEE come from the germline V gene (reference sequence). This CDR3 contains 15 residues. The CDR3 sequence is CASSLPVGGGTGYTF. The CDR3, as DNA: TGTGCCAGCAGCTTGCCGGTGGGTGGGGGCACTGGCTACACCTTC.

Comment on this clone: A read error is the likely source, as a far larger clone sits one nucleotide away. Other DNA variants within this sample encode the same CDR3. V is TRBV2 and J is TRBJ2-7; TRBD1 matches 8 bases. The CDR3 covers 15 residues. Germline V CDR1 and CDR2: SNHLY, FYNNEI. V was pared by 3 bases and J by 4 bases, with 8 bases of the junction left unmatched. The CDR3 is CASSDGQGDSYEQYF. The CDR3 coding sequence is TGTGCCAGCAGTGACGGACAGGGAGACTCATACGAGCAGTACTTC.

The V and J genes are TRBV28 and TRBJ2-3; 10 bases are a match to TRBD2. The CDR3 loop spans 15 amino acids. Germline assignment: CDR1 MDHEN and CDR2 SYDVKM. The J segment lost 2 bases and the V segment lost 5 bases, leaving 4 bases of the junction unmatched. This CDR3 reads CASSLAGAATDTQYF. In DNA, the CDR3 is TGTGCCAGCAGTCTAGCGGGAGCGGCCACAGATACGCAGTATTTT.

This clone was seen just once. It is likely a read error: a sequence one base away is far more abundant. Other DNA sequences in the sample encode the same CDR3. The V gene is TRBV11-2, the J gene TRBJ2-4; 8 positions match TRBD1. Germline V gives CDR1 SGHAT, CDR2 FQNNGV. The CDR3 has 15 residues. The DNA for the CDR3 is TGTGCCAGCAGCTTAAGCAGGGGGCGTGGAAACATTCAGTATTTC. Protein sequence: CASSLSRGRGNIQYF.

The J gene is TRBJ2-7, the V gene TRBV5-1; 13 bases agree with TRBD2. Germline-derived CDR1 and CDR2 are SGHRS and YFSETQ. The CDR3 extends over 15 amino acids. Losses at the gene ends were 4 bases for V and 2 bases for J; bases not matched to a gene: 3. The CDR3 sequence: CASSEGLAGTYEQYF. CDR3 DNA sequence: TGCGCCAGCAGCGAGGGACTAGCGGGAACCTACGAGCAGTACTTC.

This clone was seen repeatedly, ten times or more. Other DNA sequences of this sample code for an identical CDR3. The genes are TRBV7-9 and TRBJ2-3; 10 positions agree with TRBD2. V was clipped by 5 bases and J by 0 bases; unmatched bases: 5. CDR1 and CDR2 from the germline V gene are SEHNR and FQNEAQ (reference sequence). This CDR3 is built from 16 residues. CDR3 nucleotide sequence: TGTGCCAGCAGCGAAGCGGGGGGGGCTAGCACAGATACGCAGTATTTT. It codes for CASSEAGGASTDTQYF.

Worth noting for this clone: Given a far larger clone just one base away, this is likely a sequencing read error. The V gene is TRBV6-1, the J gene TRBJ1-3; TRBD1 agrees at 10 bases. This CDR3 region has 15 residues. Germline V gene lookup returns CDR1 MNHNS and CDR2 SASEGT. This CDR3 reads CASSLTGGKGSTIYF. The DNA for the CDR3 is TGTGCCAGCAGCTTGACAGGGGGCAAAGGAAGCACCATATATTTT.

J is TRBJ1-3 and V is TRBV10-3, with D hard to call. With 0 bases removed from V and 4 bases from J, the gap between germline ends came to 10 bases. The CDR3 spans 15 residues. Germline-derived CDR1 and CDR2 are ENHRY and SYGVKD. This CDR3 is CAISESWAAGNTIYF. CDR3 DNA: TGTGCCATCAGTGAGTCATGGGCAGCAGGAAACACCATATATTTT.

As to this clone: The germline gene is not matched at one end of the junction; a read error may be the cause. The chain joins TRBV30 to TRBJ1-4; possible D gene TRBD1, 5 bases. Per the germline V gene, CDR1 is GTSNPN and CDR2 is SVGIG (reference sequence). The CDR3 spans 15 residues. CDR3 amino acids: CARSVLRARGEKPFF. CDR3 sequence (DNA): TGTGCCCGGAGTGTACTCAGGGCGAGGGGCGAAAAACCGTTTTTT.

To note about this clone: At one boundary the junction diverges from the germline segment, which might be a read error. The chain joins TRBV7-8 to TRBJ2-7; 9 bases match TRBD2. The CDR3 spans 17 residues. CDR1 SGHVS and CDR2 FQNEAQ come from the germline V gene. The CDR3 loop reads CASSLSRLAATPYGQYF. CDR3 nucleotide sequence: TGTGCCAGCAGCCTATCCAGACTAGCGGCTACCCCCTACGGGCAGTACTTC.

With regard to this clone: Likely a read error: the CDR3 ends without its conserved phenylalanine or tryptophan. The DNA is left out, because the CDR3 cannot be placed on it with certainty; the CDR3 is given as TCRdb lists it. The CDR3 loop reads CAISERDRATTL. The genes are TRBV10-3 and TRBJ1-1; the table's D gene call, TRBD1, was not cross checked with the DNA. Germline V gives CDR1 ENHRY, CDR2 SYGVKD. The CDR3 spans 12 residues, counting both ends.

V and J are TRBV2 and TRBJ2-1, with D perhaps matching TRBD2 (6 bases). The V gene's germline CDR1 is SNHLY and CDR2 FYNNEI. The V and J ends lost 7 bases and 5 bases respectively, with 15 bases between them. This CDR3 spans 14 amino acids. DNA for the CDR3: TGTGCCAGCATCCTGGGGCTAGCGAACAATGAGCAGTTCTTC. Residues: CASILGLANNEQFF.